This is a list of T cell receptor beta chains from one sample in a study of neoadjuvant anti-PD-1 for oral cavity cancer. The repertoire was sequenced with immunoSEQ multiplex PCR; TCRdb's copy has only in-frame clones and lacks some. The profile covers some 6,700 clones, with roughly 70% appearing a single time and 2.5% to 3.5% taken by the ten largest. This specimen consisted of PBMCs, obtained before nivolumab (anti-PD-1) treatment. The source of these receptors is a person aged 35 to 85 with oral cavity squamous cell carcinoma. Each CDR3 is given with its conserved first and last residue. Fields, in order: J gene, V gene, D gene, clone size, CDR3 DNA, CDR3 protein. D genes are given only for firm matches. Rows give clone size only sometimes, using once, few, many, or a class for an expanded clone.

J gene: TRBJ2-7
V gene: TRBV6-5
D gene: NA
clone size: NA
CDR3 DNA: TGTGCCAGCAGTTGGACAGTTTCATCCTACGAGCAGTACTTC
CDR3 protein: CASSWTVSSYEQYF

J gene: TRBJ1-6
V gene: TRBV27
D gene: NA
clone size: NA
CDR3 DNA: TGTGCCAGCAGTCCCTGGAAGGGGAGCTCCTATAATTCACCCCTCCACTTT
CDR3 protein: CASSPWKGSSYNSPLHF

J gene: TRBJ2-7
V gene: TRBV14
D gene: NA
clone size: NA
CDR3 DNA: TGTGCCAGCAGCCAAGCGGAGCAGTATTGGTCCTACGAGCAGTACTTC
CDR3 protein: CASSQAEQYWSYEQYF

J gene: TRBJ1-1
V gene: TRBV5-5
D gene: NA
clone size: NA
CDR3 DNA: TGTGCCAGCAGCTTGGATGGTACGATTGGTGAAGCTTTCTTT
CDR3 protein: CASSLDGTIGEAFF

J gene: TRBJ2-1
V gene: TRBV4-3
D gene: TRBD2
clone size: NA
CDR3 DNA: TGCGCCAGCAGCCAAGAATGGCGGGGGGGCAACAATGAGCAGTTCTTC
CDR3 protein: CASSQEWRGGNNEQFF

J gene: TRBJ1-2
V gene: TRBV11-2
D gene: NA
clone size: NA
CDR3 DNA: TGTGCCAGCAGCTTAGATGGGCCCGGGGGCGGGTGGAGGTATGGCTACACCTTC
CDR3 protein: CASSLDGPGGGWRYGYTF

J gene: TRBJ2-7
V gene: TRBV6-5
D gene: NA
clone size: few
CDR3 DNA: TGTGCCAGCAGTACCGGGACTGGATACGAGCAGTACTTC
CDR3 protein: CASSTGTGYEQYF

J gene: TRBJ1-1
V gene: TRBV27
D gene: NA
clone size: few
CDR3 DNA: TGTGCCAGCAGTAGCTCTGGGGGGAACACTGAAGCTTTCTTT
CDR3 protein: CASSSSGGNTEAFF

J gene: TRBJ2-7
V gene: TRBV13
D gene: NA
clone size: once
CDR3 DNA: TGTGCCAGCAGCTTAGGCTTGGGGGGACGGGCGTACGAGCAGTACTTC
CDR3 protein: CASSLGLGGRAYEQYF

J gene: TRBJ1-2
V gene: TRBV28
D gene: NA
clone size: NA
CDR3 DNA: TGTGCCAGCAGTTTACCGGCCAGGGTGGGGGCTGGCTACACCTTC
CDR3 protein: CASSLPARVGAGYTF

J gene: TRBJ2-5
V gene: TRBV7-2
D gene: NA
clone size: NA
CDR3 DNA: TGTGCCAGCAGCTTAGCGTGGGGGCCAAGGGAGACCCAGTACTTC
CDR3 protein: CASSLAWGPRETQYF

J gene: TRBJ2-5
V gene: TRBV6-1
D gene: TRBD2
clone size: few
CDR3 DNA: TGTGCCAGCAGTGAAGCGACCGGGGGGGTTTCGGAGACCCAGTACTTC
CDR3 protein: CASSEATGGVSETQYF

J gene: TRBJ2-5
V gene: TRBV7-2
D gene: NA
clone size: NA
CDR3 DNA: TGTGCCAGCACCCTAACGAGGACGGGGAGGGAGACCCAGTACTTC
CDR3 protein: CASTLTRTGRETQYF

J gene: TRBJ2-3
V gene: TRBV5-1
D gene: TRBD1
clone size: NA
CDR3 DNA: TGCGCCAGCAGCTTGGGACAGGGGGCCGCAGATACGCAGTATTTT
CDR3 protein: CASSLGQGAADTQYF

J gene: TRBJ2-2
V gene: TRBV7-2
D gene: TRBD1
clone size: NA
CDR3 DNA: TGTGCCAGCAGCAAATACAGGGGAAAGAACACCGGGGAGCTGTTTTTT
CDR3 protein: CASSKYRGKNTGELFF

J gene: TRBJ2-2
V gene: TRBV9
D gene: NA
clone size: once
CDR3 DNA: TGTGCCAGCAGCGTAGGGTCCGGGGAGCTGTTTTTT
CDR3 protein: CASSVGSGELFF

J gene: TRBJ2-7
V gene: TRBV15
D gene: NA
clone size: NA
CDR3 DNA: TGTGCCACCAGCAGAGTTACAGCCTACGAGCAGTACTTC
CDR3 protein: CATSRVTAYEQYF

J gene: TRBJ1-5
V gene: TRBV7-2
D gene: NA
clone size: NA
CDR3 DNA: TGTGCCAGCAGCTTAGTGGACTATATCCAGCCCCAGCATTTT
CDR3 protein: CASSLVDYIQPQHF

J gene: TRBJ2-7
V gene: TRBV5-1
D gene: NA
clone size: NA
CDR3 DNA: TGCGCCAGCAGCTTTACAGTTTCCTACGAGCAGTACTTC
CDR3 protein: CASSFTVSYEQYF

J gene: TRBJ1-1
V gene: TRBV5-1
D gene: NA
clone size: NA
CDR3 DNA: TGCGCCAGCAGCTTGGCCACAGGACAAAACACTGAAGCTTTCTTT
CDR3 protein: CASSLATGQNTEAFF

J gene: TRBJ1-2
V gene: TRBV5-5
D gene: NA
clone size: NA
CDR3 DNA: TGTGCCAGCAGCTGGGGTATTCAGGGCTACACCTTC
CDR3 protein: CASSWGIQGYTF

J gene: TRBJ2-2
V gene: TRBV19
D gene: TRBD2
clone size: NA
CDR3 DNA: TGTGCCAGTAGAGGCTGGACTAGCGGGGGGGCTACCCAACGCACCGGGGAGCTGTTTTTT
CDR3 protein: CASRGWTSGGATQRTGELFF

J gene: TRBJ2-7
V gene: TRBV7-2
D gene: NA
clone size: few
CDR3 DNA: TGTGCCAGCAGCTGGCCGGGACGGGGAACCTACGAGCAGTACTTC
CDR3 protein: CASSWPGRGTYEQYF

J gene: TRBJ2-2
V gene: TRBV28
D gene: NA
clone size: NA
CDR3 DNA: TGTGCCAGCAGACAGAACACCGGGGAGCTGTTTTTT
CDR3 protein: CASRQNTGELFF

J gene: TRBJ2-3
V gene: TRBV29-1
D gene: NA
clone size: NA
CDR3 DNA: TGCAGCGTCGCTCAGGGCAGCCCGGATACGCAGTATTTT
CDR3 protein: CSVAQGSPDTQYF